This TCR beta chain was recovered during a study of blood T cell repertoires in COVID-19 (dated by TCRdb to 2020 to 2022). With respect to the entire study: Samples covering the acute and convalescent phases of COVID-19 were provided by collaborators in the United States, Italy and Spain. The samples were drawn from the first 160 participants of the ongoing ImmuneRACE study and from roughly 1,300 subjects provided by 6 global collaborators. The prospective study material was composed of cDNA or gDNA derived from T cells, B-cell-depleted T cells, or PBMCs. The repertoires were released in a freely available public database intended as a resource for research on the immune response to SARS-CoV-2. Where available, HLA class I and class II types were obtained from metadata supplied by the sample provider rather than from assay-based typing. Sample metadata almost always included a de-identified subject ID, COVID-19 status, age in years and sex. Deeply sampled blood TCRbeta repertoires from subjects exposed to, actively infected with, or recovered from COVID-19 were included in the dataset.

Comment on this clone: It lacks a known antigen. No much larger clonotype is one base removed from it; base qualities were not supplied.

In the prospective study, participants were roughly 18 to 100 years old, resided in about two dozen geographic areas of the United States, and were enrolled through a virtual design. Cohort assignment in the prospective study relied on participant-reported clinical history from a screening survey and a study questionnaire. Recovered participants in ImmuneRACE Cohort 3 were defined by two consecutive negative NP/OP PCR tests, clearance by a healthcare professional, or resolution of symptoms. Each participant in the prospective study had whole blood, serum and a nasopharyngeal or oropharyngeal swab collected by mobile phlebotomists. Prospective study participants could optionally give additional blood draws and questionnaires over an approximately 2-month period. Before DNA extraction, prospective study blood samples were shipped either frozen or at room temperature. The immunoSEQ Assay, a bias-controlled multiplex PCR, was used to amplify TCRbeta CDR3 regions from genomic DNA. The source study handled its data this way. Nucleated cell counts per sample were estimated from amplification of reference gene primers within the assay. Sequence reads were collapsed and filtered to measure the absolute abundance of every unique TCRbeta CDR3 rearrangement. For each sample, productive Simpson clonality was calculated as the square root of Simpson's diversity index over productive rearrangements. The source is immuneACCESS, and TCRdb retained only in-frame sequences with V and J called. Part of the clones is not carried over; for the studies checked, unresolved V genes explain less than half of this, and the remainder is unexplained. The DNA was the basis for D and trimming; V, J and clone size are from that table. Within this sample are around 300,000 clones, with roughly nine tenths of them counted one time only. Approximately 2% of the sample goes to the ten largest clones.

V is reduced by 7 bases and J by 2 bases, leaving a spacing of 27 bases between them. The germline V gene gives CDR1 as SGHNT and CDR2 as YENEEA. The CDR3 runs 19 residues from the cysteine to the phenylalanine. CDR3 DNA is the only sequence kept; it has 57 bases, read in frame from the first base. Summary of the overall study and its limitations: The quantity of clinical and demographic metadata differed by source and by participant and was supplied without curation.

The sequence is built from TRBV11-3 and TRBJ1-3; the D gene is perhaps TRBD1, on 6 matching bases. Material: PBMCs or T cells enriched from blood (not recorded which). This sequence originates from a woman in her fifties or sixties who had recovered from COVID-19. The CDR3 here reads CASMEDHETDRNTGNTIYF. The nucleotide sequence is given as TGTGCCAGCATGGAGGATCACGAGACCGACAGGAACACTGGAAACACCATATATTTT.